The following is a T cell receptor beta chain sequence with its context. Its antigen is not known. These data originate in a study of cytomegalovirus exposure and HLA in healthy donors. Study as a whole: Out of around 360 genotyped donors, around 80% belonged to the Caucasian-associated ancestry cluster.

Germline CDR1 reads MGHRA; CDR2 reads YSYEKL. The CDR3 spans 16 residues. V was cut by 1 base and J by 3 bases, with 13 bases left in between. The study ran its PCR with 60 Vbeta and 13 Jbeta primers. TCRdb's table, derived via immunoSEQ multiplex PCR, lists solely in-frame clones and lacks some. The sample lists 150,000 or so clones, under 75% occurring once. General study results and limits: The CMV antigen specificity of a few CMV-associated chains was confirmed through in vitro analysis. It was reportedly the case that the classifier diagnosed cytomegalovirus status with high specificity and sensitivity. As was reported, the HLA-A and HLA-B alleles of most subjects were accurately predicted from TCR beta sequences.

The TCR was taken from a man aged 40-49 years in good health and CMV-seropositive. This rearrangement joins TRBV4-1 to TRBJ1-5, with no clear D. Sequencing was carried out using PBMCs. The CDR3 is CASSQVGGRLNQPQHF. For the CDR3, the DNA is TGCGCCAGCAGCCAAGTCGGTGGCAGACTCAATCAGCCCCAGCATTTT.